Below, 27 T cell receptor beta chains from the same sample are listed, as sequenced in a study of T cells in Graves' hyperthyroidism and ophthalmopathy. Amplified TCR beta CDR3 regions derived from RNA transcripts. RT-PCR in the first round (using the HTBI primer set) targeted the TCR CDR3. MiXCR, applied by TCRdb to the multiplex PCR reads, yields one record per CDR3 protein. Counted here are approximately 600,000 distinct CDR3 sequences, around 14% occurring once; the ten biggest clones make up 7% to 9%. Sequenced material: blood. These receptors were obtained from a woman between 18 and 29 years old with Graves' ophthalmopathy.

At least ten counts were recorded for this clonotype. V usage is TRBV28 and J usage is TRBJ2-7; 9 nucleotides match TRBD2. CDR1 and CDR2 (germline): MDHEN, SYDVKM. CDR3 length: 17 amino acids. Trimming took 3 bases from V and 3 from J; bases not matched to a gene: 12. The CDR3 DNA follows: TGTGCCAGCAGTTTGCAAAACGGGACTAGCCCGAACTACGAGCAGTACTTC. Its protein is CASSLQNGTSPNYEQYF.

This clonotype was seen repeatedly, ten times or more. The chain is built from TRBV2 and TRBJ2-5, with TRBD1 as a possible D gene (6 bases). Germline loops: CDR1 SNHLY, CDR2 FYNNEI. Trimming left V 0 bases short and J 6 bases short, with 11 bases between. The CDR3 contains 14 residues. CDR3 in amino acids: CASSEAGQVKTQYF. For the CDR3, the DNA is TGTGCCAGCAGTGAAGCGGGACAAGTAAAGACCCAGTACTTC.

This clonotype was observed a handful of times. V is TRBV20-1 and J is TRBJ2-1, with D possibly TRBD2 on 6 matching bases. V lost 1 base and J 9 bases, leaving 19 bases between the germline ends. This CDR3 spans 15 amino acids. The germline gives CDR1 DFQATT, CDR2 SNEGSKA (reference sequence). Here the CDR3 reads CSARVTSLPSSEQFF. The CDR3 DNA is TGCAGTGCTAGAGTCACTAGCCTGCCTTCTAGTGAGCAGTTCTTC.

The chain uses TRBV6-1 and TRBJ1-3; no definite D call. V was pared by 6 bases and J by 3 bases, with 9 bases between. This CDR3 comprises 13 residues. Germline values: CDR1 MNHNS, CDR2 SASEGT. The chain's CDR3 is CASRRGGGNTIYF. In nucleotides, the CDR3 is TGTGCCAGCAGGCGGGGAGGTGGAAACACCATATATTTT.

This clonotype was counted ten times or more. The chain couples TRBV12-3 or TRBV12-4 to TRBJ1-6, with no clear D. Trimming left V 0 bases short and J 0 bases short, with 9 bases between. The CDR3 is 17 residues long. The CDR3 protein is CASSLASGGSYNSPLHF. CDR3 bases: TGTGCCAGCAGTTTAGCGTCCGGAGGCTCCTATAATTCACCCCTCCACTTT.

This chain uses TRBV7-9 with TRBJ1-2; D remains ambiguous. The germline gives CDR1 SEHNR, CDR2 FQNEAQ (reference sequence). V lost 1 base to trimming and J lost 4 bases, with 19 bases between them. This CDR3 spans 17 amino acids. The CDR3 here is CASSLDEGVGKIYGYTF. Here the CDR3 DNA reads TGTGCCAGCAGCTTAGATGAGGGAGTGGGGAAAATCTATGGCTACACCTTC.

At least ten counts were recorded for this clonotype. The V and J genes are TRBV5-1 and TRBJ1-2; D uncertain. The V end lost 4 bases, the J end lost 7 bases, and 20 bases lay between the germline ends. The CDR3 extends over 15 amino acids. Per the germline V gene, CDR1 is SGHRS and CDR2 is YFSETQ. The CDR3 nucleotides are TGCGCCAGCAGCCCGACGAATCCCGAACTGATTGGCTACACCTTC. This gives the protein CASSPTNPELIGYTF.

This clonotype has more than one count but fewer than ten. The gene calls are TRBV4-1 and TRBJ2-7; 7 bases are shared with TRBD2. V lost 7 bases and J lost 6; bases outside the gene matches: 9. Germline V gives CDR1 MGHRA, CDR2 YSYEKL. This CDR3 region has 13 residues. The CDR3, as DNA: TGCGCCAGCAATTATGGCGGGAGTGCCGAGCAGTACTTC. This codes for CASNYGGSAEQYF.

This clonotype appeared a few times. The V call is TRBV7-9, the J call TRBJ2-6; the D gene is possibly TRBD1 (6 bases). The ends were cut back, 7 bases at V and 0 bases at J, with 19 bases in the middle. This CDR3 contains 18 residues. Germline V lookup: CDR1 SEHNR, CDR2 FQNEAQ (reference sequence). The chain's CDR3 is CASILYDGQTSGANVLTF. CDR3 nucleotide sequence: TGTGCCAGCATCCTCTATGATGGACAGACCTCTGGGGCCAACGTCCTGACTTTC. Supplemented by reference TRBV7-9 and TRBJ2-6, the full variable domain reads DTGVSQNPRHKITKRGQNVTFRCDPISEHNRLYWYRQTLGQGPEFLTYFQNEAQLEKSRLLSDRFSAERPKGSFSTLEIQRTEQGDSAMYLCASILYDGQTSGANVLTFGAGSRLTVL.

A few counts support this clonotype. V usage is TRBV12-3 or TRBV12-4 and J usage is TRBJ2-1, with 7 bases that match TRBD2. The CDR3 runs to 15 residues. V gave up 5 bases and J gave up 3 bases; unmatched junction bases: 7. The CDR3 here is CASSPGLGFYNEQFF. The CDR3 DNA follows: TGTGCCAGCAGTCCTGGACTAGGTTTCTACAATGAGCAGTTCTTC.

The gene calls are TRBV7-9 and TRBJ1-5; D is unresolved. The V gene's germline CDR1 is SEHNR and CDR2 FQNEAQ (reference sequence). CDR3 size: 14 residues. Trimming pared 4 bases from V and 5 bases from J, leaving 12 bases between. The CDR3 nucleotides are TGTGCCAGCAGCTCTACTTCGGCGGATCAGCCCCAGCATTTT. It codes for CASSSTSADQPQHF.

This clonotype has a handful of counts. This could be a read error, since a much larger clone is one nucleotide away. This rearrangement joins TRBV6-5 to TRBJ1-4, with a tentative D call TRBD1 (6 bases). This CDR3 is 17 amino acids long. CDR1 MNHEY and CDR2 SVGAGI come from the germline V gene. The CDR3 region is CANSYWPRGSTNEKLFF. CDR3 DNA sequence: TGTGCCAACAGTTACTGGCCCAGGGGATCAACTAATGAAAAACTGTTTTTT.

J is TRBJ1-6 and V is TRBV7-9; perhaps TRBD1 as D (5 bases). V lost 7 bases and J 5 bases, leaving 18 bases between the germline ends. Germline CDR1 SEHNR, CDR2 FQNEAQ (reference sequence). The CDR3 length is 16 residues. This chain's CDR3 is CASTPRWRGDNSPLHF. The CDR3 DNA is TGTGCCAGCACCCCCAGGTGGCGGGGCGATAATTCACCCCTCCACTTT. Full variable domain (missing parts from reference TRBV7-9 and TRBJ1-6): DTGVSQNPRHKITKRGQNVTFRCDPISEHNRLYWYRQTLGQGPEFLTYFQNEAQLEKSRLLSDRFSAERPKGSFSTLEIQRTEQGDSAMYLCASTPRWRGDNSPLHFGNGTRLTVT.

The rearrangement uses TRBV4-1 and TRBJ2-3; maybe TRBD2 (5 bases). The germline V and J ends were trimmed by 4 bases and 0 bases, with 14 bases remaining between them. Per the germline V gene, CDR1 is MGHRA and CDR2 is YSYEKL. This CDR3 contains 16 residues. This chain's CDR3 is CASSRREVASTDTQYF. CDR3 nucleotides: TGCGCCAGCAGCCGACGGGAAGTAGCTAGCACAGATACGCAGTATTTT.

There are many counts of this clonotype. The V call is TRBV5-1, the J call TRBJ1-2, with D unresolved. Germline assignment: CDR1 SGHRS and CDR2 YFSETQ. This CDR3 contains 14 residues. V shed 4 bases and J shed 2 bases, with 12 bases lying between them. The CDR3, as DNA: TGCGCCAGCAGCAAAGACCGACGAAACTATGGCTACACCTTC. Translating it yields CASSKDRRNYGYTF.

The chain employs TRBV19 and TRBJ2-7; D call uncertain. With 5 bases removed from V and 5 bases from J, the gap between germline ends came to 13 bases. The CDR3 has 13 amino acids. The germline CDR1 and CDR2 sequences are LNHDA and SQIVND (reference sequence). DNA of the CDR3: TGTGCCAGTAGTTCCAAGGTAGAGGACGAGCAGTACTTC. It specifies CASSSKVEDEQYF.

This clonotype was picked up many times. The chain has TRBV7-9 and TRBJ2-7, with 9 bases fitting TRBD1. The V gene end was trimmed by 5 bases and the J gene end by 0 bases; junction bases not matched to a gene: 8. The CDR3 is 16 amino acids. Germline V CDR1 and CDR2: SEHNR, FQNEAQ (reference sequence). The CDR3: CASSDTGTGSSYEQYF. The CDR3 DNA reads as TGTGCCAGCAGCGACACCGGGACAGGGTCCTCCTACGAGCAGTACTTC.

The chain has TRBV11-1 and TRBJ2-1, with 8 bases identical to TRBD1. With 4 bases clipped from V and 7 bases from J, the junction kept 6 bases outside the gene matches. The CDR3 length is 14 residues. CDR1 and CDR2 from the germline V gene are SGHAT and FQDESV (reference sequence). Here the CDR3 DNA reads TGTGCCAGCAGCTCCGACAGGGGAAGTAATGAGCAGTTCTTC. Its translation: CASSSDRGSNEQFF.

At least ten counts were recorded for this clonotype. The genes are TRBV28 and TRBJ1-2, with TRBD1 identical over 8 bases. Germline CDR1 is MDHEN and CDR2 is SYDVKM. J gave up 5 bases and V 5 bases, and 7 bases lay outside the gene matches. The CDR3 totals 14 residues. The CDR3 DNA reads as TGTGCCAGCAGTGAAGACAGGGGAACATATGGCTACACCTTC. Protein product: CASSEDRGTYGYTF.

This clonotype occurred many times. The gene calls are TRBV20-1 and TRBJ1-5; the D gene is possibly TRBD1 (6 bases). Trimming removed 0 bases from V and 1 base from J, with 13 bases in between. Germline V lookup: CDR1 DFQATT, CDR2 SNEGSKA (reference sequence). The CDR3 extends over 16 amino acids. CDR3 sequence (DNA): TGCAGTGCTAGAGATCCAAGGACAGTAAGCAATCAGCCCCAGCATTTT. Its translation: CSARDPRTVSNQPQHF.

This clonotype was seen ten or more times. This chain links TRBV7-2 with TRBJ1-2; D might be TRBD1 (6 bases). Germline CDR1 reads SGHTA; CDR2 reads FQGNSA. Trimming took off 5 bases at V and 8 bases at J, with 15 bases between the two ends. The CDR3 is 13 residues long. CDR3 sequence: CASSQSWTEGYTF. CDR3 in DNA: TGTGCCAGCAGCCAATCGTGGACAGAGGGCTACACCTTC.

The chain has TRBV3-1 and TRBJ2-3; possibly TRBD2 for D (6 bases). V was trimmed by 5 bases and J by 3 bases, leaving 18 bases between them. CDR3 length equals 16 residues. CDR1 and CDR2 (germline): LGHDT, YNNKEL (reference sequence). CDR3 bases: TGTGCCAGCAGCGCCCGGGTAGTGGAGGGTACAGATACGCAGTATTTT. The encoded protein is CASSARVVEGTDTQYF.

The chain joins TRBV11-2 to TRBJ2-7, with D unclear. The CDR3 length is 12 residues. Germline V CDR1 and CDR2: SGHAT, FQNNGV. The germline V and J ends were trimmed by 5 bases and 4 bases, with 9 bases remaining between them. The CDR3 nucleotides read TGTGCCAGCAGCGCCCTGGGTTACGAGCAGTACTTC. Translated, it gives CASSALGYEQYF. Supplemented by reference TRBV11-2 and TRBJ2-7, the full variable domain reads EAGVAQSPRYKIIEKRQSVAFWCNPISGHATLYWYQQILGQGPKLLIQFQNNGVVDDSQLPKDRFSAERLKGVDSTLKIQPAKLEDSAVYLCASSALGYEQYFGPGTRLTVT.

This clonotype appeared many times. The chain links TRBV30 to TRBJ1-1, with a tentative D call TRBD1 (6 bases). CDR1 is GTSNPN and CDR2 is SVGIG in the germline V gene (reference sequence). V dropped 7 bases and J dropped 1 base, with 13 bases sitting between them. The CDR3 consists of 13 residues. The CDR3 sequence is CAYHRAENTEAFF. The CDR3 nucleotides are TGTGCCTACCACAGGGCGGAGAACACTGAAGCTTTCTTT.

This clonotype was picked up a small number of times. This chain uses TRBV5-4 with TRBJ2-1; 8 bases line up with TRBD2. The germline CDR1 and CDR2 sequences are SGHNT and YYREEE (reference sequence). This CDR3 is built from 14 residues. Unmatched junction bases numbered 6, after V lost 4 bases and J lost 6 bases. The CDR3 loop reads CASSTAGLANEQFF. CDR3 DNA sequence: TGTGCCAGCAGCACCGCCGGACTAGCCAATGAGCAGTTCTTC.

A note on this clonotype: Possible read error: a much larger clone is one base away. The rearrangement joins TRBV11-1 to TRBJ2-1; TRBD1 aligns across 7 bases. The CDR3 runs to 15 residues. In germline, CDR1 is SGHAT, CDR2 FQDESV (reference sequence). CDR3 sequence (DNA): TGTGACAGCAGCTCTGACAGGGAAAGAAACAATGAGCAGTTCTTC. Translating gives CDSSSDRERNNEQFF.

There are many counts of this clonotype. CDR3 residues: CASSLYLYEQYF. DNA of the CDR3: TGTGCCAGCAGTTTGTATCTCTACGAGCAGTACTTC. The chain links TRBV12-3 or TRBV12-4 to TRBJ2-7; D gene ambiguous. The CDR3 covers 12 residues. Trimming took 3 bases from V and 3 from J, leaving 6 bases between them.